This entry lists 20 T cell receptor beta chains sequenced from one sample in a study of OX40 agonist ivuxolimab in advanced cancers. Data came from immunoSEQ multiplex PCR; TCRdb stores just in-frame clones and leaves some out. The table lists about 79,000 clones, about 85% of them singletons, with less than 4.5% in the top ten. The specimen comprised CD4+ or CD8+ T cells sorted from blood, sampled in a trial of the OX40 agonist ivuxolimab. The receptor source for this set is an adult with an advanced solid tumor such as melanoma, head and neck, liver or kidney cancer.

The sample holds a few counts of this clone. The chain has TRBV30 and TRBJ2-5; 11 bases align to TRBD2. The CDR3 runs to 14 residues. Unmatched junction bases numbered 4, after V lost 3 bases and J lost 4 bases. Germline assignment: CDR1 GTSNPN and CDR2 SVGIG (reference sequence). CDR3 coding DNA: TGTGCCTGGAGGCTAGCGGGAGGAGGAGAGACCCAGTACTTC. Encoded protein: CAWRLAGGGETQYF. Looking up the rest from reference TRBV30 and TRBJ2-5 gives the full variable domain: SQTIHQWPATLVQPVGSPLSLECTVEGTSNPNLYWYRQAAGRGLQLLFYSVGIGQISSEVPQNLSASRPQDRQFILSSKKLLLSDSGFYLCAWRLAGGGETQYFGPGTRLLVL.

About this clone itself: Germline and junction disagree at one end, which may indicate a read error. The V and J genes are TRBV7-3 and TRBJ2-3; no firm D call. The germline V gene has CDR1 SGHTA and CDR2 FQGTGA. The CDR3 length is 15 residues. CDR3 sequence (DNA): TGTGCCAGCAGCCTAACCGGTGGGAACACAGATACGCAGTATTTT. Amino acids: CASSLTGGNTDTQYF.

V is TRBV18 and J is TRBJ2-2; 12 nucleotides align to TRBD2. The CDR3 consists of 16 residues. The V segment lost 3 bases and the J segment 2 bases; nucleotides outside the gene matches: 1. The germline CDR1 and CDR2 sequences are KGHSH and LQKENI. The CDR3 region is CASSPTSGGNTGELFF. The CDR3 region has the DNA TGTGCCAGCTCACCGACTAGCGGGGGCAACACCGGGGAGCTGTTTTTT.

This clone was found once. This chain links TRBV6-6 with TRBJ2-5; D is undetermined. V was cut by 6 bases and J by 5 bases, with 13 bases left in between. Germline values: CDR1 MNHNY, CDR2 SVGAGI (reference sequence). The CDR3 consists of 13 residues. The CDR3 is CASSSYDPETQYF. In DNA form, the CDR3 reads TGTGCCAGCAGCTCTTATGACCCGGAGACCCAGTACTTC.

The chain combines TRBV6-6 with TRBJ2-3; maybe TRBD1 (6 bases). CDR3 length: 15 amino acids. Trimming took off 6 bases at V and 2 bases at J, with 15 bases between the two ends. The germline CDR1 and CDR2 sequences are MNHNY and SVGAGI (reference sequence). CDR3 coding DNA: TGTGCCAGCAGCGACCAGGGGACGTCCACAGATACGCAGTATTTT. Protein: CASSDQGTSTDTQYF.

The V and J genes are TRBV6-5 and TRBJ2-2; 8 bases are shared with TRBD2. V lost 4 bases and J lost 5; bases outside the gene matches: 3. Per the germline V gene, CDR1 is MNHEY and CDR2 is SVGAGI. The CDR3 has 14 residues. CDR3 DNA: TGTGCCAGCAGTTTAGCGGGAAGGACCGGGGAGCTGTTTTTT. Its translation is CASSLAGRTGELFF.

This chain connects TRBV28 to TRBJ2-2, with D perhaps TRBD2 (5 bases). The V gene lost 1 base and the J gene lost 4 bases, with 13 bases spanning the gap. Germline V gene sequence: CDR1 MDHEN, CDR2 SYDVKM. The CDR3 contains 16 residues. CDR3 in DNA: TGTGCCAGCAGTTTATACACCACTAGTTTCACCGGGGAGCTGTTTTTT. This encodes CASSLYTTSFTGELFF.

CDR3 DNA sequence: TGTGCCACCAGCAGAGTTGAAAGAATAGCGGGAGGGCCCATTTACAATGAGCAGTTCTTC. As protein: CATSRVERIAGGPIYNEQFF. The chain couples TRBV15 to TRBJ2-1; TRBD2 agrees at 11 bases. The germline CDR1 and CDR2 sequences are LNHNV and YYDKDF (reference sequence). J gave up 4 bases and V 1 base, and 15 bases lay outside the gene matches. The CDR3 is made up of 20 amino acids. The whole variable domain, filled in from reference TRBV15 and TRBJ2-1, reads DAMVIQNPRYQVTQFGKPVTLSCSQTLNHNVMYWYQQKSSQAPKLLFHYYDKDFNNEADTPDNFQSRRPNTSFCFLDIRSPGLGDTAMYLCATSRVERIAGGPIYNEQFFGPGTRLTVL.

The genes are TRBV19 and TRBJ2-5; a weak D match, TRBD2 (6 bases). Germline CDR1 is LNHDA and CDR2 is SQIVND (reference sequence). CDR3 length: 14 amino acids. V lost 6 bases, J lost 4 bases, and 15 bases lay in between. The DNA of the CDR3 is TGTGCCAGTAGAGGGTTGGGGGGTCGAGAGACCCAGTACTTC. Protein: CASRGLGGRETQYF.

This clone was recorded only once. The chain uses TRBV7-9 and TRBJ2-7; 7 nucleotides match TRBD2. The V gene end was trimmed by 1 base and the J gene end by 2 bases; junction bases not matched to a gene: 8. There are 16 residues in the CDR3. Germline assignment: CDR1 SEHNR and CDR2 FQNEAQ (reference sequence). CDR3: CASSLDGAGDAYEQYF. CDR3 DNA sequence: TGTGCCAGCAGCTTAGATGGGGCGGGAGATGCCTACGAGCAGTACTTC.

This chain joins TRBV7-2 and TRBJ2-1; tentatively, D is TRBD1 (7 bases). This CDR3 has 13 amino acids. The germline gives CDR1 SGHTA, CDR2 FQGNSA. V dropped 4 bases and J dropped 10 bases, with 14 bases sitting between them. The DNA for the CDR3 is TGTGCCAGCAGCTGGCGGGACAGTAACGAGCAGTTCTTC. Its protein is CASSWRDSNEQFF.

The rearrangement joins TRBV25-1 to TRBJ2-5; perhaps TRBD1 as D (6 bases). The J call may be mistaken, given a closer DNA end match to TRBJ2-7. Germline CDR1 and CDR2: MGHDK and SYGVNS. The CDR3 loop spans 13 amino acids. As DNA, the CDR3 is TGTGCCAGCAGTGCGTTACAGGGCTACGAGCAGTACTTC. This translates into CASSALQGYEQYF.

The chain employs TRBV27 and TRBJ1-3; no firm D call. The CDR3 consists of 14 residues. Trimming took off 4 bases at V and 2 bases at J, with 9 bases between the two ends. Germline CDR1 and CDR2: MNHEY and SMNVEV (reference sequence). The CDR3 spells CASSSSRAGNTIYF. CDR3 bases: TGTGCCAGCAGTTCGTCGAGGGCTGGAAACACCATATATTTT.

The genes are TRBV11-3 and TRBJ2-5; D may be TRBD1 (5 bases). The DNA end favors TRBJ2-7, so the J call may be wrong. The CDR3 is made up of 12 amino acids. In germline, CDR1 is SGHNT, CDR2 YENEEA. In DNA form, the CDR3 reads TGTGCCAGCAGCTTAGCAGGGTACGAGCAGTACTTC. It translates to CASSLAGYEQYF.

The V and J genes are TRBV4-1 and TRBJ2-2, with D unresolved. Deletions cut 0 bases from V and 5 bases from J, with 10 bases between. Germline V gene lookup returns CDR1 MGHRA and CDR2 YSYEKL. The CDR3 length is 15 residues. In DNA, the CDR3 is TGCGCCAGCAGCCAAGATCCGGGTCCAACCGGGGAGCTGTTTTTT. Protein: CASSQDPGPTGELFF.

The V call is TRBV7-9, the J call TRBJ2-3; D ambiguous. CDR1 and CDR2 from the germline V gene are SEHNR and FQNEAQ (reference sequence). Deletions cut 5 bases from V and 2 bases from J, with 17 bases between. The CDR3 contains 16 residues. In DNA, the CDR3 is TGTGCCAGCAGCCCGGACCCTTCGCCGACCACAGATACGCAGTATTTT. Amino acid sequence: CASSPDPSPTTDTQYF.

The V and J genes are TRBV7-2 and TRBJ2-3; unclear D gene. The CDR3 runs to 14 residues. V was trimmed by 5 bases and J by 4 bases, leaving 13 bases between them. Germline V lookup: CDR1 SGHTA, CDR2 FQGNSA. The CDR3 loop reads CASSPHPSADTQYF. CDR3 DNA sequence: TGTGCCAGCAGCCCACACCCGAGCGCAGATACGCAGTATTTT.

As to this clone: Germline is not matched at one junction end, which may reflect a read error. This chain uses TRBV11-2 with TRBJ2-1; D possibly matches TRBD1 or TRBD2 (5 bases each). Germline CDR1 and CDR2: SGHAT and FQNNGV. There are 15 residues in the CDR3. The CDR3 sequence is CASSLEGVGIRVGIF. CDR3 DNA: TGTGCCAGCAGCTTAGAGGGGGTAGGGATAAGGGTGGGCATCTTC.

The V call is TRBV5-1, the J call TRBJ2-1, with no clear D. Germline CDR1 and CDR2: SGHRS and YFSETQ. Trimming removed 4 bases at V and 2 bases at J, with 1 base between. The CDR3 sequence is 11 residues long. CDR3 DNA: TGCGCCAGCAGCGCCTACAATGAGCAGTTCTTC. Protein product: CASSAYNEQFF.

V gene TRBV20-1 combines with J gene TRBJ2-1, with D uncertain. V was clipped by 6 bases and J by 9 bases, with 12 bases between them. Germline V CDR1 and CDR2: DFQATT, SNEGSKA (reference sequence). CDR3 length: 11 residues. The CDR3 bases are TGCAGTGCCCCCCTTGGGATTGAGCAGTTCTTC. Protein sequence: CSAPLGIEQFF.